Listed below are T cell receptor beta chains from one sample, sequenced in a study of cytomegalovirus exposure and HLA in healthy donors. TCRdb keeps only in-frame clones here, not all; method: immunoSEQ multiplex PCR. The sample shows about 160,000 clones, roughly nine tenths of them seen only once. Sequenced: PBMCs. These receptors originate from a young woman in good health and CMV-seronegative. Each CDR3 is given without its conserved first and last residue. Fields, in order: J gene, CDR3 length, clone size, V gene, CDR3 protein. Clone size is shown for a subset of rows, as once, few, many or a class of expanded clone.

>TRBJ2-1|14|.|TRBV5-6
ASSLGASGRAREQF
>TRBJ2-7|13|few|TRBV2
ASSGGQGQSYEQY
>TRBJ1-5|12|.|TRBV7-8
ASSFSGYNQPQH
>TRBJ2-3|14|.|TRBV4-3
ASSQTVGGRADTQY
>TRBJ1-2|12|.|TRBV5-1
ASSLDRVGYGYT
>TRBJ2-7|10|.|TRBV2
ASSRTSGPKG
>TRBJ2-7|13|.|TRBV7-8
ASSLGLAGGSEQY
>TRBJ2-5|12|.|TRBV4-2
ASSQQTGQETQY
>TRBJ2-7|12|.|TRBV28
ASRATGASYEQY
>TRBJ1-5|15|.|TRBV27
ASSQQIPGYSNQPQH
>TRBJ2-7|11|.|TRBV11-2
ASNIGGYYEQY
>TRBJ2-3|13|.|TRBV27
ASSSPRTGLDTQY
>TRBJ2-7|12|.|TRBV6-1
ASSEAWTPYEQY
>TRBJ2-4|9|.|TRBV29-1
SVEVPGGED
>TRBJ2-1|16|few|TRBV5-6
ASSPVTRWDFSINEQF
>TRBJ1-1|13|many|TRBV21-1
ASSKAPGPNTEAF
>TRBJ1-2|13|.|TRBV5-1
ASSPDRETVYGYT
>TRBJ2-1|15|.|TRBV4-3
ASSQEMWRGSYNEQF
>TRBJ2-3|12|.|TRBV6-5
ASSPLAGADTQY
>TRBJ1-3|15|.|TRBV18
ASSPISRQDSGNTIY
>TRBJ1-2|13|.|TRBV6-6
ASSYSNGRENGYT
>TRBJ1-6|12|once|TRBV12-5
ASGVPGTNSPLH
>TRBJ1-2|13|once|TRBV7-2
ASSTESGQPYGYT
>TRBJ2-7|13|few|TRBV10-1
ASSESQFRSYEQY
>TRBJ1-2|13|.|TRBV5-1
ASSYTDSGYEGYT
>TRBJ1-6|12|.|TRBV6-1
ASRYRADDSPLH
>TRBJ2-5|14|.|TRBV5-1
ASSWKTGNGQETQY
>TRBJ2-7|11|.|TRBV11-2
ASSYSGRSEQY
>TRBJ2-2|12|.|TRBV5-6
ASSLQGASGELF
>TRBJ1-4|11|.|TRBV27
ASSWAINEKLF
>TRBJ2-7|12|.|TRBV28
ASSLPSGIGEQY
>TRBJ2-3|12|few|TRBV30
AWSQGLSTDTQY
>TRBJ2-1|14|.|TRBV6-1
ASSGTSGSSYNEQF
>TRBJ2-3|10|.|TRBV5-8
ASSLSTDTQY
>TRBJ2-7|12|.|TRBV7-9
ASTRDFPPYEQY
>TRBJ1-3|18|.|TRBV23-1
ASSQSPLYNSGLRGSTIY
>TRBJ1-1|10|.|TRBV12-5
ASGSDRVEAF
>TRBJ2-2|12|.|TRBV6-1
ASRITYNTGELF
>TRBJ1-6|15|once|TRBV7-6
ASSSDSLSSYNSPLH
>TRBJ2-7|11|.|TRBV15
ATSRDREGVQY
>TRBJ2-7|9|.|TRBV5-6
ASSLKGEQY
>TRBJ2-5|12|.|TRBV15
ATSNRFSGETQY
>TRBJ2-1|14|.|TRBV19
ASSMVRLVRSNEQF
>TRBJ2-3|13|.|TRBV7-3
ASSLMGSRADTQY
>TRBJ2-7|13|.|TRBV4-3
ASSEGTSGSYEQY
>TRBJ2-7|13|.|TRBV5-4
ASSLGGTASPEQY
>TRBJ2-5|11|.|TRBV11-3
ASSLGSRETQY
>TRBJ1-5|10|.|TRBV18
ASSPGIQPQH
>TRBJ1-2|11|few|TRBV11-2
ASSLTANYGYT
>TRBJ1-2|11|.|TRBV6-5
ASSYTRTYGYT
>TRBJ2-5|13|.|TRBV11-2
ASSFRGLIQETQY